This T cell receptor (beta chain) was sequenced during a study of T cells after posttransplantation cyclophosphamide. Study-level findings and limits: Donor CD8+ memory clones often dominated recipient blood repertoires at later times.

CDR3 size: 14 residues. Germline lookup yields CDR1 MDHEN and CDR2 SYDVKM. With V trimmed by 6 bases and J by 4 bases, 8 bases remained unmatched. This clone was counted only a few times. Its antigen remains unknown. Treatment was busulfan-fludarabine conditioning, a marrow graft, and cyclophosphamide on days +3 and +4. Here immunoSEQ multiplex PCR was the method, and the copy in TCRdb shows in-frame clones only, minus some. The record shows some 11,000 clones for this sample, with no singletons present. The receptor was derived from a female patient in her thirties or forties who received an allogeneic stem cell transplant from a related donor, was CMV-positive, and had acute GVHD only. Part of the T cell pool may stem from the graft donor. The input for sequencing was PBMCs, taken after allogeneic stem cell transplant with posttransplant cyclophosphamide. The chain carries TRBV28 and TRBJ1-2, with 7 positions matching TRBD1. CDR3 nucleotide sequence: TGTGCCAGCAGGAAGGACGACAGGGCCTATGGCTACACCTTC. Protein: CASRKDDRAYGYTF.